The 17 T cell receptor beta chains below were found in one sample sequenced in a study of blood T cells in healthy people across ages. Combining a sample-barcoded 5' primer with a J-beta primer mix, a second PCR ran for about 7 to 11 cycles. TCRdb fed the 5' RACE reads into MiXCR, producing one record per CDR3 protein. The profile shows about 1.5 million distinct CDR3 sequences, 35% to 45% of them singletons. Input material: blood. These receptors all come from a woman younger than 30 in good health.

V is TRBV6-5 and J is TRBJ1-1; D gene uncertain. Trimming took off 2 bases at V and 8 bases at J, with 6 bases between the two ends. The CDR3 spans 11 residues. The germline CDR1 and CDR2 sequences are MNHEY and SVGAGI. The CDR3 here is CASSYNREAFF. In DNA form, the CDR3 reads TGTGCCAGCAGTTACAACCGGGAAGCTTTCTTT.

The chain uses TRBV20-1 and TRBJ1-5; a weak D match, TRBD1 (5 bases). CDR3 length: 17 amino acids. Trimming shortened V by 2 bases and J by 2 bases, and 19 bases separated the two germline ends. Germline assignment: CDR1 DFQATT and CDR2 SNEGSKA (reference sequence). Written as DNA, the CDR3 is TGCAGTGCTAGATCCCGGGGAGGGGTTAACCGCAATCAGCCCCAGCATTTT. Its translation: CSARSRGGVNRNQPQHF.

This clonotype was seen ten or more times. The chain joins TRBV29-1 to TRBJ1-4, with a possible D match to TRBD1 (5 bases). There are 13 residues in the CDR3. The V and J ends lost 7 bases and 2 bases respectively, with 11 bases between them. Germline-derived CDR1 and CDR2 are SQVTM and ANQGSEA. CDR3 residues: CSASGLTNEKLFF. The CDR3 DNA reads as TGCAGCGCGTCAGGGCTTACTAATGAAAAACTGTTTTTT. The whole variable domain, filled in from reference TRBV29-1 and TRBJ1-4, reads SAVISQKPSRDICQRGTSLTIQCQVDSQVTMMFWYRQQPGQSLTLIATANQGSEATYESGFVIDKFPISRPNLTFSTLTVSNMSPEDSSIYLCSASGLTNEKLFFGSGTQLSVL.

In this sample, this clonotype turned up a few times. V is TRBV5-1 and J is TRBJ2-2; perhaps D is TRBD1 or TRBD2 (5 bases each). The CDR3 spans 16 residues. Per the germline V gene, CDR1 is SGHRS and CDR2 is YFSETQ. Trimming removed 0 bases at V and 6 bases at J, with 15 bases between. The CDR3 DNA follows: TGCGCCAGCAGCTTGGCCGGGGCCCACTGGTCCGGGGAGCTGTTTTTT. Translated, it gives CASSLAGAHWSGELFF.

This clonotype was recorded only once. A read error may produce the germline difference seen at one junction end. CDR3 sequence reads: CASTGTGMETLYF. CDR3 in DNA: TGTGCCAGCACCGGGACAGGGATGGAGACCCTGTACTTC. The V and J genes are TRBV2 and TRBJ2-5, with 9 positions matching TRBD1. The CDR3 is made up of 13 amino acids. Germline lookup yields CDR1 SNHLY and CDR2 FYNNEI.

The chain carries TRBV2 and TRBJ2-1; no clear D gene. Per germline, CDR1 SNHLY and CDR2 FYNNEI. Trimming removed 2 bases from V and 10 bases from J, with 9 bases in between. There are 12 residues in the CDR3. The CDR3 loop is CASSENANEQFF. The CDR3 nucleotides are TGTGCCAGCAGTGAAAACGCAAACGAGCAGTTCTTC.

The V call is TRBV12-3 or TRBV12-4, the J call TRBJ2-5; weak D call: TRBD2 (7 bases). There are 15 residues in the CDR3. V was trimmed by 5 bases and J by 7 bases, leaving 20 bases between them. Here the CDR3 reads CASSPTGRGAVTQYF. In DNA, the CDR3 is TGTGCCAGCAGTCCAACAGGGAGGGGTGCAGTGACCCAGTACTTC.

This clonotype was counted a few times. This sequence joins TRBV11-3 and TRBJ2-1, with D unresolved. Germline assignment: CDR1 SGHNT and CDR2 YENEEA. V lost 5 bases to trimming and J lost 7 bases, with 18 bases between them. The CDR3 is 15 residues long. The CDR3 sequence: CASSPKGFTGNEQFF. CDR3 coding DNA: TGTGCCAGCAGCCCGAAGGGATTTACTGGGAATGAGCAGTTCTTC.

This chain connects TRBV25-1 to TRBJ2-7; D is perhaps TRBD1 or TRBD2 (5 bases each). CDR1 is MGHDK, CDR2 SYGVNS, per germline. The CDR3 has 15 amino acids. Trimming left V 3 bases short and J 3 bases short, with 15 bases between. CDR3 loop: CASSDKRGAFYEQYF. The CDR3 DNA follows: TGTGCCAGCAGTGACAAACGGGGCGCTTTCTACGAGCAGTACTTC.

This chain links TRBV20-1 with TRBJ2-1; 7 positions agree with TRBD1. Germline V gene data show CDR1 as DFQATT and CDR2 as SNEGSKA (reference sequence). This CDR3 has 13 residues. V was clipped by 5 bases and J by 2 bases; unmatched bases: 3. The CDR3 spells CSALTGTYNEQFF. CDR3 DNA: TGCAGTGCTCTGACAGGGACCTACAATGAGCAGTTCTTC.

V and J are TRBV6-6 and TRBJ1-2; 7 nucleotides align to TRBD1. The CDR3 is 14 residues long. J was trimmed by 5 bases and V by 5 bases; bases with no gene match: 8. CDR1 is MNHNY and CDR2 is SVGAGI in the germline V gene (reference sequence). The CDR3, as DNA: TGTGCCAGCAGTCCCTCAGGGGGGAGATATGGCTACACCTTC. Translation: CASSPSGGRYGYTF.

The chain uses TRBV27 and TRBJ2-4; perhaps TRBD1 as D (5 bases). The DNA end is a closer match to TRBJ2-7, so the J assignment may be wrong. CDR1 and CDR2 (germline): MNHEY, SMNVEV (reference sequence). CDR3 size: 13 residues. The CDR3 DNA reads TGTGCCAGCACCCTTCAGGGTTCGGGCGAGCAGTACTTC. Encoded protein: CASTLQGSGEQYF.

This clonotype was detected once. This chain connects TRBV3-1 to TRBJ2-3, with D uncertain. Germline V gene data show CDR1 as LGHDT and CDR2 as YNNKEL (reference sequence). V was pared by 1 base and J by 2 bases, with 10 bases between. The length of the CDR3 is 15 residues. CDR3 loop: CASSQVGSATDTQYF. In DNA form, the CDR3 reads TGTGCCAGCAGCCAAGTGGGGTCAGCCACAGATACGCAGTATTTT.

This chain connects TRBV7-2 to TRBJ1-4, with unresolved D. The germline CDR1 and CDR2 sequences are SGHTA and FQGNSA. The CDR3 covers 14 residues. The V gene lost 0 bases and the J gene lost 7 bases, with 9 bases spanning the gap. This CDR3 is CASSLAPWGEKLFF. DNA of the CDR3: TGTGCCAGCAGCTTAGCCCCGTGGGGTGAAAAACTGTTTTTT.

There are a few counts of this clonotype. The gene calls are TRBV29-1 and TRBJ2-2; D call uncertain. From germline, CDR1 is SQVTM and CDR2 ANQGSEA. This CDR3 spans 13 amino acids. Trimming took 6 bases from V and 4 from J, leaving 12 bases between them. This chain's CDR3 is CSVLGRGTGELFF. The CDR3 DNA reads as TGCAGCGTGTTGGGAAGAGGCACCGGGGAGCTGTTTTTT.

A few counts support this clonotype. The gene calls are TRBV12-3 or TRBV12-4 and TRBJ1-2, with a tentative D call TRBD1 (6 bases). Trimming removed 6 bases from V and 9 bases from J, with 17 bases in between. CDR3 size: 13 residues. CDR3 DNA sequence: TGTGCCAGCAGCCGGGACATCGTTAGGAGCTACACCTTC. Translation gives CASSRDIVRSYTF.

The V and J genes are TRBV7-2 and TRBJ1-1; tentatively, D is TRBD1 (6 bases). The V gene lost 5 bases and the J gene lost 6 bases, with 19 bases spanning the gap. The length of the CDR3 is 15 residues. The germline gives CDR1 SGHTA, CDR2 FQGNSA. The CDR3 DNA reads as TGTGCCAGCAGCCCCGATCTGGGTGGGGGCTCTGAAGCTTTCTTT. Amino acids: CASSPDLGGGSEAFF.